This T cell receptor (beta chain) came from a study of T cell repertoires in cytomegalovirus infection. TCRdb ran MiXCR on the reads and lists one entry per CDR3 protein. The data hold roughly 240,000 distinct CDR3 sequences, with 6.5% observed a single time. CDR1 and CDR2 from the germline V gene are MDHEN and SYDVKM. The CDR3 totals 15 residues. With 5 bases clipped from V and 5 bases from J, the junction kept 7 bases outside the gene matches. V gene TRBV28 combines with J gene TRBJ1-1, with 11 bases aligning to TRBD1. The receptor comes from a human donor in good health (CMV status not recorded). Some clones in this sample may be carry-over from other donors' samples. The sequenced sample consisted of PBMCs. The chain's CDR3 is CASSQPGQGGTEAFF. DNA of the CDR3: TGTGCCAGCAGTCAACCGGGACAGGGGGGGACTGAAGCTTTCTTT.